These T cell receptor beta chains were read from a single sample in a study of beta chain features in type 1 diabetes. TCRdb's copy holds only in-frame clones and misses some; the assay was immunoSEQ multiplex PCR. This table holds about 220,000 clones, 9.5% to 13% found once. Sequenced: central memory CD4+ T cells from blood. The receptor set was obtained from a man aged 18 to 30 in good health. CDR3s include the opening cysteine and the closing phenylalanine or tryptophan. A D gene is named only where the DNA matches it firmly. Size is stated for part of the rows, as once, few or many counts, or as a class when the clone is expanded.

d_call j_call v_call clone_size cdr3_nt cdr3_aa
NA TRBJ2-5 TRBV18 many TGTGCCAGCTCCGGGGAGACCCAGTACTTC CASSGETQYF
TRBD1 TRBJ2-5 TRBV5-5 few TGTGCCAGCAGCACAGGGGTTCGAGAGACCCAGTACTTC CASSTGVRETQYF
TRBD1 TRBJ1-6 TRBV9 NA TGTGCCAGCAGCTCAGGGACAGCGCCCCTCCACTTT CASSSGTAPLHF
NA TRBJ2-5 TRBV5-6 NA TGTGCCAGCAGCTCTGACGCCCTGTGGGAGACCCAGTACTTC CASSSDALWETQYF
NA TRBJ2-1 TRBV7-9 NA TGTGCCAGCAGCTTAGCGAATTTGAACAATGAGCAGTTCTTC CASSLANLNNEQFF
NA TRBJ2-7 TRBV18 NA TGTGCCAGCTCACCAGGTCGGGAGCCCCACGAGCAGTACTTC CASSPGREPHEQYF
NA TRBJ2-3 TRBV5-4 NA TGTGCCAGCAGCTGGGGGCGGGAAGCAGATACGCAGTATTTT CASSWGREADTQYF
TRBD1 TRBJ2-5 TRBV11-2 NA TGTGCCAGCAGCGCCTCCGCAGGGGGCAGGGAGACCCAGTACTTC CASSASAGGRETQYF
NA TRBJ2-1 TRBV14 few TGTGCCAGCAGCCAAATAGGGAGCTCCTACAATGAGCAGTTCTTC CASSQIGSSYNEQFF
TRBD1 TRBJ1-1 TRBV29-1 NA TGCAGCGTTGGACAGGGGGATGAAGCTTTCTTT CSVGQGDEAFF
NA TRBJ1-2 TRBV30 few TGTGCCTGCTCCCGGAATGCCGGATCCTATGGCTACACCTTC CACSRNAGSYGYTF
NA TRBJ1-5 TRBV6-6 NA TGTGCCAGCAGTTACACTCGCCAGGGAGATCAGCCCCAGCATTTT CASSYTRQGDQPQHF
NA TRBJ2-3 TRBV5-1 few TGCGCCAGCAGCTTGGAAGGAAGCACAGATACGCAGTATTTT CASSLEGSTDTQYF
NA TRBJ2-7 TRBV11-2 many TGTGCCAGCAGCTCGGCCTACGAGCAGTACTTC CASSSAYEQYF
TRBD2 TRBJ2-3 TRBV4-1 NA TGCGCCAGCAGCCAAGATTACAGTAGCGGGGGGTCGCTAAGCTATTTT CASSQDYSSGGSLSYF
TRBD2 TRBJ2-7 TRBV2 NA TGTGCCAGCAGCCCCTCCCGGACTAGCGGGAGTGGGACGTACTTC CASSPSRTSGSGTYF
NA TRBJ2-7 TRBV20-1 NA TGCGGCCTCAGGGAAACCTACGAGCAGTACTTC CGLRETYEQYF
NA TRBJ1-1 TRBV9 NA TGTGCCAGCAGCGTAGCTCAGGTGGGGGGCACTGAAGCTTTCTTT CASSVAQVGGTEAFF
NA TRBJ1-2 TRBV29-1 NA TGCAGCGTTGGGGACTGGGAGTCTAACTATGGCTACACCTTC CSVGDWESNYGYTF
TRBD2 TRBJ2-1 TRBV7-7 NA TGTGCCAGCAGCCCATTAGCGGGAGGGCCCTGGAATGAGCAGTTCTTC CASSPLAGGPWNEQFF
NA TRBJ1-5 TRBV2 few TGTGCCAGCAGTGAAAGGACGAGCAATCAGCCCCAGCATTTT CASSERTSNQPQHF
NA TRBJ1-4 TRBV4-3 NA TGCGCCAGCAGCCAAGATCGCAGAAATGAAAAACTGTTTTTT CASSQDRRNEKLFF
TRBD2 TRBJ2-5 TRBV5-6 NA TGTGCCCGCAGCTTGGTGGGACTAGCGGGGAGCAAGACCCAGTACTTC CARSLVGLAGSKTQYF
TRBD2 TRBJ2-7 TRBV7-8 NA TGTGCCAGCAGCGCCAGACTAGCGTCAGACTACGAGCAGTACTTC CASSARLASDYEQYF
TRBD1 TRBJ2-7 TRBV10-3 few TGTGCCATCAGTGAGTCTGGACAGGGAGGAGACGAGCAGTACTTC CAISESGQGGDEQYF
NA TRBJ1-4 TRBV29-1 few TGCAGCGTACTTGAGGGGGTTCAGGGAAAACTGTTTTTT CSVLEGVQGKLFF
NA TRBJ2-3 TRBV11-1 few TGTGCCAGCAGCTATGGGACTAGCACAGATACGCAGTATTTT CASSYGTSTDTQYF
NA TRBJ2-7 TRBV18 NA TGTGCCAGCTCACCATACAGGGACACCTACGAGCAGTACTTC CASSPYRDTYEQYF
TRBD1 TRBJ2-5 TRBV7-7 NA TGTGCTAGCAGCGCGACGACAGGGCAGGAGACCCAGTACTTC CASSATTGQETQYF
NA TRBJ1-2 TRBV30 NA TGTGCCTGGAGTGTACGGGCGAATGGTGGCTACACCTTC CAWSVRANGGYTF
NA TRBJ2-1 TRBV7-2 many TGTGCCAGCAGCTTAACTACGATTCCATACAATGAGCAGTTCTTC CASSLTTIPYNEQFF
NA TRBJ1-2 TRBV6-5 NA TGTGCCAGCAGCCCATCCGAACAGGCCTCCTATGGCTACACCTTC CASSPSEQASYGYTF
TRBD1 TRBJ2-7 TRBV10-3 few TGTGCCATCAGTGAACCTGGACAGGCCACCTACGAGCAGTACTTC CAISEPGQATYEQYF
NA TRBJ2-3 TRBV4-3 few TGCGCCAGCAGCCAAGATATTAACGTGGATACGCAGTATTTT CASSQDINVDTQYF
NA TRBJ2-3 TRBV7-9 many TGTGCCAGCAGCTACCTGACAGGCACAGATACGCAGTATTTT CASSYLTGTDTQYF
NA TRBJ2-5 TRBV19 NA TGTGCCAGTAGTCCGAACCGGGGGACCCAGTACTTC CASSPNRGTQYF
NA TRBJ2-1 TRBV1 few TGCACCAGCAGCCAAGATTTAAATTTGCGGGAGAATGAGCAGTTCTTC CTSSQDLNLRENEQFF
NA TRBJ1-1 TRBV4-3 few TGCGCCAGCAGCCAAGAACCAGCTCTTAGGGCTGAAGCTTTCTTT CASSQEPALRAEAFF
NA TRBJ2-6 TRBV7-9 NA TGTGCCAGCAGTCCACAGACAGCCCTCTCTGGGGCCAACGTCCTGACTTTC CASSPQTALSGANVLTF
TRBD2 TRBJ2-3 TRBV25-1 NA TGTGCCAGCAGTGTTAGTCTAGCGGCACGCACAGATACGCAGTATTTT CASSVSLAARTDTQYF
NA TRBJ2-4 TRBV5-1 few TGCGCCAGCAGCTTTCAACAGGGCGGCATTCAGTACTTC CASSFQQGGIQYF
NA TRBJ1-1 TRBV5-1 few TGCGCCAGCAGCATCCAGGGAGGGATGACTGAAGCTTTCTTT CASSIQGGMTEAFF
TRBD2 TRBJ2-3 TRBV11-2 few TGTGCCAGCAGCTTAAGTCGGCTAGCGGGAGCCCCAGATACGCAGTATTTT CASSLSRLAGAPDTQYF
NA TRBJ1-1 TRBV20-1 few TGCAGTGCCGGTGAAGCTTTCTTT CSAGEAFF
NA TRBJ2-5 TRBV5-4 few TGTGCCAGCAGTACCGGCGGAGATGGGCCGGGTGAGTACTTC CASSTGGDGPGEYF
TRBD2 TRBJ2-1 TRBV15 NA TGTGCCACCAGCAGAGATAATCTCGGACTAGCGGACAATGAGCAGTTCTTC CATSRDNLGLADNEQFF
NA TRBJ1-4 TRBV11-2 NA TGTGCCAGCAGCCGCGTGGGAAGGGGTAATGAAAAACTGTTTTTT CASSRVGRGNEKLFF
TRBD1 TRBJ2-7 TRBV5-1 NA TGCGCCAGCAGTTCTCTTTCACAGGGGGGCGAGCAGTACTTC CASSSLSQGGEQYF
NA TRBJ2-1 TRBV9 few TGTGCCAGCAGCGTAGGGTCTGAAACTTACAATGAGCAGTTCTTC CASSVGSETYNEQFF